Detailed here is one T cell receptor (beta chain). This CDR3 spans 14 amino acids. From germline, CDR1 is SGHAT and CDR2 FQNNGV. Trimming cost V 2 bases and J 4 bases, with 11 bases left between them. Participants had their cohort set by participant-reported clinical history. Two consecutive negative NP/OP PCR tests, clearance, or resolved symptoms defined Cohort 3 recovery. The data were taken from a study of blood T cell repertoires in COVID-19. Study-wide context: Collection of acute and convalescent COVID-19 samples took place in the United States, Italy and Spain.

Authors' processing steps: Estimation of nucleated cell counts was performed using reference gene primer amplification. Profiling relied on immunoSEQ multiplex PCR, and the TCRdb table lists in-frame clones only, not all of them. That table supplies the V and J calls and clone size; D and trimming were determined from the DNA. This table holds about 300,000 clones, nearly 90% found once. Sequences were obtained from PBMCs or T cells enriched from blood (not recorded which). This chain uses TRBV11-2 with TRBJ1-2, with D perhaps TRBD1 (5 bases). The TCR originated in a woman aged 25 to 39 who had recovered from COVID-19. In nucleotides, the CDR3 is TGTGCCAGCAGCTTACTTCAGGGTAGCTATGGCTACACCTTC. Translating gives CASSLLQGSYGYTF. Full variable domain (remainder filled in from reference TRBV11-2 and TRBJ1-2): EAGVAQSPRYKIIEKRQSVAFWCNPISGHATLYWYQQILGQGPKLLIQFQNNGVVDDSQLPKDRFSAERLKGVDSTLKIQPAKLEDSAVYLCASSLLQGSYGYTFGSGTRLTVV.